This TCR beta chain was recorded in a study of T-cell reconstitution after alpha-beta-depleted transplantation in children. Study-level points and caveats: Among T cells one year after transplant, newly produced cells accounted for most counts and diversity. Where alpha-beta T cells came from about two months after transplant was reportedly several hundred expanded graft clones. Surviving recipient T cells and intrathymic progenitors accounted for some patients' high TCRbeta diversity at day 60.

To note about this clonotype: Its antigen is as yet unknown.

Using unique molecular identifiers, the investigators prepared the TCRbeta library. One entry per CDR3 protein, called by TCRdb with MiXCR from the PCR reads. The table records a few hundred thousand distinct CDR3 sequences, more than 20% of them present only once. Sequenced material: PBMCs, taken before TCRalphabeta/CD19-depleted stem cell transplant. The sequence derives from a boy under two years old with Wiskott-Aldrich syndrome, due to receive a stem cell transplant.

In DNA, the CDR3 is TGTGCCAGCAGCTTAGCGGTCGACAGGCGAGCCGGGGAGCTGTTTTTT. Its translation is CASSLAVDRRAGELFF. The chain has TRBV7-2 and TRBJ2-2; possibly TRBD1 for D (6 bases). The V end was cut by 0 bases, the J end by 6 bases, with 14 bases between. CDR1 and CDR2 (germline): SGHTA, FQGNSA. The CDR3 covers 16 residues.